This entry is about one TCR beta chain. Its specificity is not known. Of the isolated RNA, all was reverse transcribed, and so the sequenced material was expressed TCRB transcripts. Libraries were prepared by immunoSEQ multiplex PCR; TCRdb keeps only in-frame clonotypes and omits some of them. The table shows 550,000 to 850,000 clones, with roughly 13% occurring only once. The entry originates in a study of beta chain features in type 1 diabetes. The wider study: Sorted cells numbering approximately 110,000,000 were examined across all samples. Study-wide findings and caveats: The analysis here could not establish whether HLA type shapes TCRB rearrangement. PCR might preferentially amplify shorter templates, equally in patients and controls. Type 1 diabetes patients had moderately but significantly shorter TCRB CDR3s in all four CD4+ subsets.

V lost 0 bases and J 0 bases, leaving 9 bases between the germline ends. The CDR3 consists of 16 residues. In germline, CDR1 is MNHEY, CDR2 SVGAGI. This TCR was sampled from a man aged 18 to 35 with type 1 diabetes. The rearrangement uses TRBV6-5 and TRBJ1-3; the D gene is possibly TRBD1 (5 bases). The sequenced sample was naive CD4+ T cells from blood. This CDR3 is CASSYSGTFSGNTIYF. CDR3 DNA: TGTGCCAGCAGTTACTCTGGGACGTTCTCTGGAAACACCATATATTTT.